This TCR beta chain was captured by sequencing in a study of OX40 agonist ivuxolimab in advanced cancers. Study as a whole: Patients received the agonistic anti-OX40 (CD134) antibody ivuxolimab. The study, taken as a whole, reports: The authors did not determine the antigen specificity of the expanded peripheral T cells.

This CDR3 has 16 amino acids. The ends were cut back, 7 bases at V and 5 bases at J, with 24 bases in the middle. The germline V gene has CDR1 SGHRS and CDR2 YFSETQ. Of note for this clone: Its cognate antigen is unknown.

Assay used: immunoSEQ multiplex PCR; TCRdb lists only in-frame clones, some missing. Of 65,000 or so clones listed, roughly 89% are singletons. Patients were excluded for autoimmune disease history or systemic immunosuppression. Sequenced material: CD4+ or CD8+ T cells sorted from blood, taken in a trial of the OX40 agonist ivuxolimab. This TCR was sampled from an adult with an advanced solid tumor such as melanoma, head and neck, liver or kidney cancer. V usage is TRBV5-1 and J usage is TRBJ2-5; no definite D call. CDR3 in amino acids: CASRNTDLREAETQYF. DNA of the CDR3: TGCGCCAGCCGCAATACCGACCTACGAGAAGCGGAGACCCAGTACTTC.